The 8 T cell receptor beta chains below come from one sample, sequenced in a study of cytomegalovirus exposure and HLA in healthy donors. The PCR contained 60 Vbeta and 13 Jbeta primers. Here immunoSEQ multiplex PCR was the method, and the copy in TCRdb shows in-frame clones only, minus some. The sample includes under 150,000 clones, approximately 74% of them seen just once. The specimen sequenced was PBMCs. These receptors were taken from a woman aged 40 to 49 in good health and CMV-seropositive.

The rearrangement links TRBV7-2 to TRBJ2-3, with a possible D match to TRBD2 (6 bases). Germline assignment: CDR1 SGHTA and CDR2 FQGNSA. V shed 5 bases and J shed 0 bases, with 9 bases lying between them. This CDR3 contains 14 residues. CDR3 in amino acids: CASSHSGSTDTQYF. The CDR3 coding sequence is TGTGCCAGCAGCCATAGCGGAAGCACAGATACGCAGTATTTT.

The rearrangement uses TRBV6-1 and TRBJ2-2; 10 bases agree with TRBD1. CDR1 MNHNS and CDR2 SASEGT come from the germline V gene. V was clipped by 3 bases and J by 5 bases; unmatched bases: 6. This CDR3 has 16 amino acids. The CDR3 reads CASSDRDRGQTGELFF. CDR3 DNA sequence: TGTGCCAGCAGTGACAGAGACAGGGGGCAAACCGGGGAGCTGTTTTTT.

The chain carries TRBV4-1 and TRBJ1-3, with 8 positions matching TRBD1. V lost 3 bases and J lost 3; bases outside the gene matches: 4. In germline, CDR1 is MGHRA, CDR2 YSYEKL. This CDR3 region has 15 residues. This CDR3 reads CASSHMDRVGNTIYF. The CDR3 nucleotides are TGCGCCAGCAGCCATATGGACAGGGTTGGAAACACCATATATTTT.

The chain recombines TRBV7-9 with TRBJ2-5; 9 bases line up with TRBD2. The CDR3 has 17 residues. CDR1 and CDR2 from the germline V gene are SEHNR and FQNEAQ (reference sequence). V shed 0 bases, J shed 3 bases, and the junction held 8 bases outside the gene matches. The CDR3 here is CASSLARVAGEKETQYF. The CDR3 DNA reads TGTGCCAGCAGCTTAGCGCGGGTAGCGGGAGAAAAAGAGACCCAGTACTTC.

This rearrangement joins TRBV19 to TRBJ1-5, with D possibly being TRBD1 (6 bases). V lost 4 bases, J lost 6 bases, and 13 bases lay in between. CDR1 and CDR2 (germline): LNHDA, SQIVND (reference sequence). This CDR3 is 14 amino acids long. The CDR3 nucleotides are TGTGCCAGTAGTACTCGACAGGTCAGTCAGCCCCAGCATTTT. Its protein product is CASSTRQVSQPQHF.

The chain carries TRBV2 and TRBJ2-1, with 8 bases lining up with TRBD2. The J segment lost 3 bases and the V segment lost 6 bases, leaving 7 bases of the junction unmatched. Germline V gene lookup returns CDR1 SNHLY and CDR2 FYNNEI. CDR3 length equals 15 residues. CDR3 DNA sequence: TGTGCCAGCAGCCATCCGGGACTAGGCTACAATGAGCAGTTCTTC. Translated, it gives CASSHPGLGYNEQFF.

The rearrangement links TRBV4-2 to TRBJ2-1; 10 nucleotides match TRBD1. The CDR3 is 17 amino acids. Germline CDR1 is LGHNA and CDR2 is YNFKEQ. Losses at the gene ends were 2 bases for V and 6 bases for J; bases not matched to a gene: 10. The DNA for the CDR3 is TGTGCCAGCAGCCAACCATCCGGGACAGGGGTAATCAATGAGCAGTTCTTC. Amino acids: CASSQPSGTGVINEQFF.

The rearrangement uses TRBV13 and TRBJ2-7; 12 nucleotides agree with TRBD2. J was trimmed by 0 bases and V by 1 base; bases with no gene match: 4. The length of the CDR3 is 17 residues. Germline V gives CDR1 PRHDT, CDR2 FYEKMQ (reference sequence). The CDR3 nucleotides are TGTGCCAGCAGCTTAGACCGGACTAGCGGGATCTCCTACGAGCAGTACTTC. It is translated as CASSLDRTSGISYEQYF.